Shown below are 31 T cell receptor beta chains from a single sample sequenced in a study of T cells after yellow fever vaccination. TCRdb ran MiXCR on the 5' RACE reads and lists one entry per CDR3 protein. The table shows some 290,000 distinct CDR3 sequences, with roughly 10% occurring only once. This specimen was CD4+ T cells sorted from PBMCs, taken 45 days after the yellow fever booster vaccination. The source of these receptors is a man younger than 35 who received the YFV17D yellow fever vaccine.

There are many counts of this clonotype. CDR3 nucleotides: TGCAGTGCTAGAGATCGACAGGGGCGACCCCAAGAGACCCAGTACTTC. It codes for CSARDRQGRPQETQYF. This chain connects TRBV20-1 to TRBJ2-5, with 8 bases that match TRBD1. The CDR3 extends over 16 amino acids. Trimming removed 0 bases from V and 1 base from J; junction bases left unmatched: 7. CDR1 is DFQATT and CDR2 is SNEGSKA in the germline V gene (reference sequence).

The sample holds many counts of this clonotype. The rearrangement joins TRBV7-3 to TRBJ2-3; D not certain. Per germline, CDR1 SGHTA and CDR2 FQGTGA. The CDR3 runs 13 residues. V was trimmed by 2 bases and J by 2 bases, leaving 5 bases between them. This CDR3 reads CASSLYYTDTQYF. The CDR3 bases are TGTGCCAGCAGCTTATACTACACAGATACGCAGTATTTT.

In its sample, this clonotype was seen a few times. The chain recombines TRBV7-3 with TRBJ2-3, with D possibly being TRBD2 (6 bases). CDR3 length: 16 residues. The germline gives CDR1 SGHTA, CDR2 FQGTGA. V lost 0 bases and J lost 0, with 10 bases in between. This CDR3 reads CASSLTWDFSTDTQYF. The CDR3 DNA is TGTGCCAGCAGCTTAACTTGGGACTTTAGCACAGATACGCAGTATTTT.

The CDR3 DNA is TGTGCCAGTACCTCGCTCACGGGAACTGAAGCTTTCTTT. Translated, it gives CASTSLTGTEAFF. The chain has TRBV12-3 or TRBV12-4 and TRBJ1-1, with D unclear. CDR3 length: 13 amino acids. Deletions cut 9 bases from V and 5 bases from J, with 16 bases between.

The V and J genes are TRBV18 and TRBJ1-1, with D hard to call. The V end lost 8 bases, the J end lost 6 bases, and 10 bases lay between the germline ends. This CDR3 region has 11 residues. In germline, CDR1 is KGHSH, CDR2 LQKENI. The CDR3 sequence is CASRLGAEAFF. For the CDR3, the DNA is TGTGCCAGCCGATTAGGAGCTGAAGCTTTCTTT.

This clonotype was found a few times. The rearrangement links TRBV6-5 to TRBJ1-5, with 7 bases lining up with TRBD1. V shed 4 bases and J 6 bases; nucleotides not matched to a gene: 9. This CDR3 is 15 amino acids long. The germline CDR1 and CDR2 sequences are MNHEY and SVGAGI. The CDR3 DNA reads TGTGCCAGCAGTTCGACAGGGAGCGGGGCTCAGCCCCAGCATTTT. It encodes CASSSTGSGAQPQHF.

This chain joins TRBV20-1 and TRBJ2-1, with D tentatively TRBD1 or TRBD2 (5 bases each). The length of the CDR3 is 14 residues. The germline CDR1 and CDR2 sequences are DFQATT and SNEGSKA (reference sequence). Trimming removed 2 bases at V and 1 base at J, with 9 bases between. The CDR3 reads CSARWGGSYNEQFF. In nucleotides, the CDR3 is TGCAGTGCTAGATGGGGCGGGTCCTACAATGAGCAGTTCTTC.

This chain joins TRBV4-3 and TRBJ2-5; TRBD2 aligns across 8 bases. The CDR3 has 16 residues. The germline CDR1 and CDR2 sequences are LGHNA and YSLEER. V lost 0 bases to trimming and J lost 5 bases; unmatched junction nucleotides: 8. The CDR3 nucleotides read TGCGCCAGCAGCCAAGATCCCCCGGGAGGGAGGGAGACCCAGTACTTC. Translating it yields CASSQDPPGGRETQYF.

This clonotype was observed a few times. V usage is TRBV9 and J usage is TRBJ2-5; D is perhaps TRBD2 (7 bases). Trimming cost V 0 bases and J 5 bases, with 14 bases left between them. This CDR3 has 15 residues. CDR1 and CDR2 (germline): SGDLS, YYNGEE. The DNA for the CDR3 is TGTGCCAGCAGCGTAGGCTCGGGGGGCTCGGAGACCCAGTACTTC. Translation: CASSVGSGGSETQYF.

This clonotype came up a few times. The V gene is TRBV11-2, the J gene TRBJ1-6; tentative D call: TRBD1 (5 bases). V was pared by 5 bases and J by 6 bases, with 20 bases between. Germline CDR1 SGHAT, CDR2 FQNNGV. The CDR3 has 17 residues. CDR3 DNA sequence: TGTGCCAGCAGCCGAACTGCAGGATCAGGGTCTAATTCACCCCTCCACTTT. This encodes CASSRTAGSGSNSPLHF.

The V and J genes are TRBV19 and TRBJ1-5; no reliable D call. Germline CDR1 is LNHDA and CDR2 is SQIVND (reference sequence). V shed 5 bases and J shed 5 bases, with 16 bases lying between them. The CDR3 contains 15 residues. The CDR3 DNA reads TGTGCCAGTAGTTCGGGCCCGGGGTGGCATCAGCCCCAGCATTTT. As protein: CASSSGPGWHQPQHF.

The chain recombines TRBV25-1 with TRBJ1-2, with 7 bases that match TRBD1. V was pared by 7 bases and J by 8 bases, with 4 bases of the junction left unmatched. CDR1 is MGHDK, CDR2 SYGVNS, per germline. The CDR3 has 11 residues. The CDR3 protein is CASIGTVGYTF. As DNA, the CDR3 is TGTGCCAGCATTGGGACAGTGGGCTACACCTTC.

This chain connects TRBV12-5 to TRBJ1-2; D uncertain. The germline V gene has CDR1 LGHNT and CDR2 FRNRAP. V was clipped by 6 bases and J by 2 bases, with 16 bases between them. The CDR3 extends over 15 amino acids. DNA of the CDR3: TGTGCTAGTGGAAAATGGGAGAGCTTCAACTATGGCTACACCTTC. It specifies CASGKWESFNYGYTF.

This clonotype has only a few counts. This chain connects TRBV4-2 to TRBJ2-1; 15 bases are shared with TRBD2. The CDR3 loop spans 14 amino acids. V lost 8 bases to trimming and J lost 10 bases; unmatched junction nucleotides: 6. In germline, CDR1 is LGHNA, CDR2 YNFKEQ. This CDR3 is CASAKGTSGGEQFF. CDR3 coding DNA: TGTGCCAGCGCCAAAGGGACTAGCGGGGGGGAGCAGTTCTTC.

This clonotype came up many times. The chain employs TRBV14 and TRBJ1-4, with D perhaps matching TRBD1 (6 bases). Germline V gene lookup returns CDR1 SGHDN and CDR2 FVKESK. V lost 2 bases, J lost 8 bases, and 12 bases lay in between. The CDR3 runs 14 residues. For the CDR3, the DNA is TGTGCCAGCAGCCAATTCCTAGGACAGGAAAAACTGTTTTTT. It translates to CASSQFLGQEKLFF.

This clonotype was counted only a few times. The chain employs TRBV7-9 and TRBJ2-2; the D gene is possibly TRBD1 (7 bases). Germline V gene lookup returns CDR1 SEHNR and CDR2 FQNEAQ (reference sequence). The CDR3 is made up of 15 amino acids. Trimming cost V 4 bases and J 1 base, with 10 bases left between them. CDR3: CASSWRDRNTGELFF. CDR3 nucleotides: TGTGCCAGCAGCTGGAGGGACAGGAACACCGGGGAGCTGTTTTTT. Drawing the rest from reference TRBV7-9 and TRBJ2-2, the complete variable domain is DTGVSQNPRHKITKRGQNVTFRCDPISEHNRLYWYRQTLGQGPEFLTYFQNEAQLEKSRLLSDRFSAERPKGSFSTLEIQRTEQGDSAMYLCASSWRDRNTGELFFGEGSRLTVL.

The chain couples TRBV9 to TRBJ1-1; D uncertain. The CDR3 covers 14 residues. V lost 0 bases to trimming and J lost 5 bases, with 11 bases between them. Germline CDR1 and CDR2: SGDLS and YYNGEE. CDR3 nucleotide sequence: TGTGCCAGCAGCGTAGTGGCAGTCGGGACTGAAGCTTTCTTT. Amino acids: CASSVVAVGTEAFF.

The chain employs TRBV5-1 and TRBJ2-4; possibly TRBD2 for D (7 bases). The germline CDR1 and CDR2 sequences are SGHRS and YFSETQ. The V gene lost 0 bases and the J gene lost 0 bases, with 25 bases spanning the gap. The CDR3 sequence is 21 residues long. CDR3 protein: CASSLVIVSWGGSPAKNIQYF. The CDR3 DNA sequence: TGCGCCAGCAGCTTGGTCATTGTTTCTTGGGGGGGCTCCCCAGCCAAAAACATTCAGTACTTC.

V and J are TRBV10-3 and TRBJ2-1, with D maybe TRBD1 (6 bases). CDR1 and CDR2 from the germline V gene are ENHRY and SYGVKD. V shed 9 bases and J shed 10 bases, with 13 bases lying between them. This CDR3 contains 11 residues. The CDR3 spells CAISTGGEQFF. DNA for the CDR3: TGTGCCATTTCGACAGGAGGAGAGCAGTTCTTC.

CDR3 DNA: TGTGCCAGCAGCTTAAACGGACTGGTACAAGAGACCCAGTACTTC. It codes for CASSLNGLVQETQYF. The chain links TRBV7-9 to TRBJ2-5, with a possible D match to TRBD2 (5 bases). There are 15 residues in the CDR3. V was trimmed by 2 bases and J by 2 bases, leaving 12 bases between them. The germline gives CDR1 SEHNR, CDR2 FQNEAQ (reference sequence).

This clonotype was found many times. The rearrangement joins TRBV6-5 to TRBJ1-1, with a tentative D call TRBD1 (5 bases). In germline, CDR1 is MNHEY, CDR2 SVGAGI. V was trimmed by 5 bases and J by 1 base, leaving 11 bases between them. The CDR3 spans 14 residues. The CDR3 DNA follows: TGTGCCAGCAGTACCCAGACAGAGAACACTGAAGCTTTCTTT. Translation gives CASSTQTENTEAFF.

V and J are TRBV4-1 and TRBJ1-4; D is ambiguous. The CDR3 has 11 residues. From germline, CDR1 is MGHRA and CDR2 YSYEKL. The germline V and J ends were trimmed by 4 bases and 10 bases, with 7 bases remaining between them. The CDR3 nucleotides are TGCGCCAGCAGCCTCCCCGGAAAACTGTTTTTT. This sequence encodes CASSLPGKLFF.

This clonotype came up many times. The rearrangement uses TRBV4-1 and TRBJ1-2; no clear D. This CDR3 spans 14 amino acids. Germline V gene sequence: CDR1 MGHRA, CDR2 YSYEKL. The V end lost 0 bases, the J end lost 8 bases, and 13 bases lay between the germline ends. The CDR3 sequence is CASSQDLGLGGYTF. The DNA of the CDR3 is TGCGCCAGCAGCCAAGATTTGGGTCTAGGCGGCTACACCTTC.

The rearrangement uses TRBV9 and TRBJ1-6, with D perhaps TRBD1 (5 bases). The V and J ends lost 7 bases and 7 bases respectively, with 15 bases between them. Per the germline V gene, CDR1 is SGDLS and CDR2 is YYNGEE. There are 14 residues in the CDR3. CDR3 DNA: TGTGCCAGCGATGAGGGACGGTGGAATTCACCCCTCCACTTT. It specifies CASDEGRWNSPLHF.

This clonotype was observed a few times. V and J are TRBV12-3 or TRBV12-4 and TRBJ1-2, with D perhaps matching TRBD1 (5 bases). This CDR3 is 15 amino acids long. Trimming removed 4 bases from V and 4 bases from J, with 16 bases in between. In DNA form, the CDR3 reads TGTGCCAGCAGTTGGCCGGGGGTTGGGCGCTATGGCTACACCTTC. This encodes CASSWPGVGRYGYTF.

The chain employs TRBV7-2 and TRBJ1-3, with D perhaps TRBD1 (5 bases). Trimming cost V 3 bases and J 3 bases, with 9 bases left between them. The CDR3 consists of 14 residues. Germline-derived CDR1 and CDR2 are SGHTA and FQGNSA. Here the CDR3 reads CASSFRGYGNTIYF. As DNA, the CDR3 is TGTGCCAGCAGCTTTAGGGGTTATGGAAACACCATATATTTT.

Here the CDR3 DNA reads TGTGCCAGCAGCGCCGGGCCCGGGGGGTCCGATACGCAGTATTTT. It yields the protein CASSAGPGGSDTQYF. The chain uses TRBV9 and TRBJ2-3; 7 bases align to TRBD2. J lost 6 bases, V lost 3 bases, and 10 bases had no gene match. This CDR3 comprises 15 residues. CDR1 and CDR2 (germline): SGDLS, YYNGEE.

This clonotype has a count of ten or more. This chain connects TRBV9 to TRBJ2-3, with a weak D call TRBD1 (5 bases). The CDR3 consists of 15 residues. V dropped 2 bases and J dropped 0 bases, with 10 bases sitting between them. Germline lookup yields CDR1 SGDLS and CDR2 YYNGEE. The CDR3 nucleotides read TGTGCCAGCAGCGTGGGGCAGATCAGCACAGATACGCAGTATTTT. It encodes CASSVGQISTDTQYF.

This clonotype has only a few counts. The CDR3 sequence: CASSPGRLLAGVSDTQYF. In DNA, the CDR3 is TGTGCCAGCAGCCCCGGAAGGTTGCTAGCGGGGGTTTCAGATACGCAGTATTTT. The chain combines TRBV7-9 with TRBJ2-3; 10 nucleotides align to TRBD2. The germline CDR1 and CDR2 sequences are SEHNR and FQNEAQ (reference sequence). The ends lost 5 bases at V and 4 bases at J; junction bases unmatched: 15. The CDR3 is 18 residues long.

The chain joins TRBV2 to TRBJ2-7; 8 bases align to TRBD1. Germline V lookup: CDR1 SNHLY, CDR2 FYNNEI. V was pared by 4 bases and J by 4 bases, with 3 bases of the junction left unmatched. The CDR3 runs to 13 residues. The CDR3 nucleotides are TGTGCCAGCAGTGGGCAGGGGGCGTACGAGCAGTACGTC. This sequence encodes CASSGQGAYEQYV.

This clonotype has a handful of counts. The chain joins TRBV18 to TRBJ1-1; 9 bases align to TRBD1. The junction had 8 bases not matched to a gene; V was cut back by 3 bases and J by 6 bases. The germline V gene encodes CDR1 KGHSH and CDR2 LQKENI. This CDR3 spans 15 amino acids. The CDR3 protein is CASSPEGQGIPEAFF. The CDR3 bases are TGTGCCAGCTCACCGGAGGGACAGGGTATCCCTGAAGCTTTCTTT.